Listed here are 8 T cell receptor beta chains from one sample, sequenced in a study of CD8 T cells in Susac syndrome. RNA in amounts of roughly 0.5 to 1 ug was reverse transcribed with random hexamers. MiXCR, applied by TCRdb to the immunoSEQ multiplex PCR reads, yields one record per CDR3 protein. Here the sample spans approximately 180,000 distinct CDR3 sequences, 90% to 95% being singletons. Sequences were obtained from CD4+ T cells from PBMCs. These receptors came from a human donor with Susac syndrome.

CDR3 bases: TGTGCCTGGAAGATCGGGCGGGGGGCCCCCGGGGAGCTGTTTTTT. This sequence encodes CAWKIGRGAPGELFF. The chain joins TRBV30 to TRBJ2-2; 8 bases match TRBD2. This CDR3 is built from 15 residues. V trimming: 4 bases; J trimming: 6 bases; junction bases outside the gene matches: 10. CDR1 and CDR2 (germline): GTSNPN, SVGIG (reference sequence). Filled out from reference TRBV30 and TRBJ2-2, the complete variable domain reads SQTIHQWPATLVQPVGSPLSLECTVEGTSNPNLYWYRQAAGRGLQLLFYSVGIGQISSEVPQNLSASRPQDRQFILSSKKLLLSDSGFYLCAWKIGRGAPGELFFGEGSRLTVL.

This clonotype was detected only once. The junction differs from germline at one of its ends, possibly a read error. V is TRBV2 and J is TRBJ1-1; D possibly corresponds to TRBD1 (5 bases). The CDR3 extends over 12 amino acids. Per the germline V gene, CDR1 is SNHLY and CDR2 is FYNNEI. DNA for the CDR3: TGTGCCAGCAGGGAAGACAGCCTTGAAGCTTTCTTT. Encoded protein: CASREDSLEAFF.

The gene calls are TRBV9 and TRBJ2-6; D gene unclear. This CDR3 region has 16 residues. V was clipped by 0 bases and J by 0 bases, with 7 bases between them. Germline V gives CDR1 SGDLS, CDR2 YYNGEE. The CDR3 bases are TGTGCCAGCAGCGTAGGAATAGGCTCTGGGGCCAACGTCCTGACTTTC. Translated, it gives CASSVGIGSGANVLTF.

V and J are TRBV5-6 and TRBJ2-7; TRBD1 aligns across 9 bases. The germline V gene has CDR1 SGHDT and CDR2 YYEEEE. The CDR3 runs to 14 residues. Germline trimming cut 2 bases from V and 4 bases from J; bases unmatched to any gene: 4. Written as DNA, the CDR3 is TGTGCCAGCAGCTTAGACAGGGGGTGGTACGAGCAGTACTTC. It is translated as CASSLDRGWYEQYF.

The V and J genes are TRBV5-1 and TRBJ2-2; D uncertain. Germline assignment: CDR1 SGHRS and CDR2 YFSETQ. Trimming took 5 bases from V and 5 from J, leaving 10 bases between them. The CDR3 is 13 residues long. CDR3 sequence: CASRPSVTGELFF. The CDR3 DNA reads as TGCGCCAGCAGACCCAGCGTTACCGGGGAGCTGTTTTTT. Combining the CDR3 with reference TRBV5-1 and TRBJ2-2 gives the whole variable domain KAGVTQTPRYLIKTRGQQVTLSCSPISGHRSVSWYQQTPGQGLQFLFEYFSETQRNKGNFPGRFSGRQFSNSRSEMNVSTLELGDSALYLCASRPSVTGELFFGEGSRLTVL.

V usage is TRBV28 and J usage is TRBJ1-5; 10 bases match TRBD1. This CDR3 is built from 17 residues. Germline trimming cut 1 base from V and 4 bases from J; bases unmatched to any gene: 7. Germline V gives CDR1 MDHEN, CDR2 SYDVKM. The CDR3 loop is CASSLFSGTGVNQPQHF. CDR3 nucleotide sequence: TGTGCCAGCAGTTTATTCTCCGGGACAGGGGTTAATCAGCCCCAGCATTTT.

This clonotype appeared a single time. This chain joins TRBV5-1 and TRBJ2-3, with TRBD2 matching over 11 bases. The CDR3 has 18 residues. J was trimmed by 0 bases and V by 5 bases; bases with no gene match: 11. Germline V lookup: CDR1 SGHRS, CDR2 YFSETQ. The CDR3 region has the DNA TGCGCCAGCAGTTATAGCGGGGGGGCCATTCTAAGCACAGATACGCAGTATTTT. Its protein is CASSYSGGAILSTDTQYF.

V usage is TRBV5-5 and J usage is TRBJ2-3, with D perhaps TRBD2 (6 bases). This CDR3 is 14 amino acids long. Germline V gene sequence: CDR1 SGHKS, CDR2 YYEKEE (reference sequence). Trimming took 4 bases from V and 5 from J, leaving 14 bases between them. The CDR3, as DNA: TGTGCCAGCAGCCTCGGGACCGGGGGAGATACGCAGTATTTT. This gives the protein CASSLGTGGDTQYF.